The 23 T cell receptor beta chains reported below all come from one sample, sequenced in a study of beta chain features in type 1 diabetes. The entirety of the isolated RNA underwent reverse transcription, so expressed TCRB transcripts were sequenced. The data were produced by immunoSEQ multiplex PCR, yet TCRdb's version contains in-frame clones alone and is incomplete. The table lists under 90,000 clones, roughly 30% of them singletons, with about 0.48% in the top ten. The sample was stem cell memory CD4+ T cells from blood. The origin of the receptors is a woman aged 18-29 years in good health.

This clone has just one count. V gene TRBV6-5 combines with J gene TRBJ1-1, with 7 bases lining up with TRBD1. V dropped 11 bases and J dropped 0; count of bases not matched to a gene: 12. The CDR3 is 15 amino acids. Looked up from germline, CDR1 is MNHEY and CDR2 is SVGAGI. The CDR3 loop is CASYRGRFMNTEAFF. CDR3 nucleotides: TGTGCCTCTTACAGGGGACGTTTTATGAACACTGAAGCTTTCTTT.

This clone was picked up a small number of times. The chain has TRBV18 and TRBJ1-1; 7 positions match TRBD1. CDR1 and CDR2 from the germline V gene are KGHSH and LQKENI. The CDR3 is made up of 16 amino acids. V gave up 2 bases and J gave up 3 bases; unmatched junction bases: 9. The CDR3 loop reads CASSPVPGGYDTEAFF. The CDR3 DNA reads TGTGCCAGCTCACCAGTCCCAGGGGGTTATGACACTGAAGCTTTCTTT.

The count of this clone is one. V and J are TRBV29-1 and TRBJ1-1, with 8 positions matching TRBD1. Germline lookup yields CDR1 SQVTM and CDR2 ANQGSEA. V lost 8 bases, J lost 1 base, and 6 bases stayed unmatched. The CDR3 runs to 13 residues. The CDR3 reads CSPQDRENTEAFF. CDR3 bases: TGCAGCCCACAGGACAGGGAGAACACTGAAGCTTTCTTT.

The chain uses TRBV18 and TRBJ2-1; TRBD1 agrees at 9 bases. The trim removed 2 bases at V and 6 bases at J, leaving 5 bases unmatched. Germline CDR1 and CDR2: KGHSH and LQKENI. The CDR3 covers 15 residues. The CDR3 nucleotides read TGTGCCAGCTCACCAGGCGGGGGACAGGGCAATGAGCAGTTCTTC. Its translation is CASSPGGGQGNEQFF.

This clone occurred a few times. The chain links TRBV25-1 to TRBJ2-1; the match to TRBD2 covers 12 bases. The CDR3 contains 15 residues. V lost 4 bases to trimming and J lost 8 bases; unmatched junction nucleotides: 6. CDR1 is MGHDK, CDR2 SYGVNS, per germline. CDR3 sequence reads: CASSGLAGVVDEQFF. The CDR3 nucleotides are TGTGCCAGCAGTGGACTAGCGGGAGTTGTAGATGAGCAGTTCTTC.

This clone was detected only a few times. CDR3: CASSGQGQGGYTF. CDR3 sequence (DNA): TGTGCCAGTTCGGGACAGGGCCAGGGCGGCTACACCTTC. The gene calls are TRBV19 and TRBJ1-2, with 9 nucleotides matching TRBD1. J was trimmed by 8 bases and V by 8 bases; bases with no gene match: 9. The CDR3 totals 13 residues. Germline V gives CDR1 LNHDA, CDR2 SQIVND (reference sequence).

This clone was seen a handful of times. The chain uses TRBV5-1 and TRBJ2-1, with D maybe TRBD2 (5 bases). Per germline, CDR1 SGHRS and CDR2 YFSETQ. The length of the CDR3 is 17 residues. Trimming shortened V by 0 bases and J by 1 base, and 14 bases separated the two germline ends. CDR3 bases: TGCGCCAGCAGCTTGGGGTTGCTAGCCCTTTCCTACAATGAGCAGTTCTTC. Residues: CASSLGLLALSYNEQFF. The whole variable domain, filled in from reference TRBV5-1 and TRBJ2-1, reads KAGVTQTPRYLIKTRGQQVTLSCSPISGHRSVSWYQQTPGQGLQFLFEYFSETQRNKGNFPGRFSGRQFSNSRSEMNVSTLELGDSALYLCASSLGLLALSYNEQFFGPGTRLTVL.

This clone was picked up a small number of times. The same CDR3 arises from other DNA sequences in this sample as well. In nucleotides, the CDR3 is TGCGCCAGCAGCGTGGGACTAGCGGGAGGCAATGAGCAGTTCTTC. Encoded protein: CASSVGLAGGNEQFF. The rearrangement links TRBV5-1 to TRBJ2-1, with 15 bases fitting TRBD2. With 4 bases clipped from V and 6 bases from J, the junction kept 2 bases outside the gene matches. The CDR3 contains 15 residues. Per the germline V gene, CDR1 is SGHRS and CDR2 is YFSETQ.

This chain joins TRBV29-1 and TRBJ2-3; perhaps TRBD2 as D (6 bases). There are 12 residues in the CDR3. V shed 6 bases and J shed 10 bases, with 17 bases lying between them. The germline V gene has CDR1 SQVTM and CDR2 ANQGSEA. The CDR3 is CSVENTPGAQYF. The DNA for the CDR3 is TGCAGCGTGGAGAACACTCCGGGGGCGCAGTATTTT.

This clone was recorded once. The CDR3 loop is CASSHGRERGYEQYF. CDR3 bases: TGCGCCAGCAGCCACGGGCGGGAGAGAGGCTACGAGCAGTACTTC. The chain has TRBV4-1 and TRBJ2-7; 7 bases agree with TRBD2. V shed 3 bases and J 3 bases; nucleotides not matched to a gene: 8. CDR1 MGHRA and CDR2 YSYEKL come from the germline V gene. The length of the CDR3 is 15 residues.

The V and J genes are TRBV5-4 and TRBJ2-5, with 11 bases fitting TRBD2. The junction had 7 bases not matched to a gene; V was cut back by 4 bases and J by 2 bases. The CDR3 sequence is 16 residues long. Germline loops: CDR1 SGHNT, CDR2 YYREEE (reference sequence). Here the CDR3 reads CASSPGTSGVQETQYF. For the CDR3, the DNA is TGTGCCAGCAGCCCAGGGACTAGCGGAGTTCAAGAGACCCAGTACTTC.

The chain couples TRBV5-6 to TRBJ2-1; 8 bases line up with TRBD2. The germline V gene encodes CDR1 SGHDT and CDR2 YYEEEE. J was trimmed by 0 bases and V by 1 base; bases with no gene match: 12. The CDR3 consists of 19 residues. The CDR3 sequence is CASSLIWRGAPGSYNEQFF. DNA for the CDR3: TGTGCCAGCAGCTTGATCTGGCGGGGGGCGCCCGGCTCCTACAATGAGCAGTTCTTC.

J is TRBJ2-1 and V is TRBV11-2, with 9 bases matching TRBD1. The CDR3 spans 16 residues. Germline V gene sequence: CDR1 SGHAT, CDR2 FQNNGV. Unmatched junction bases numbered 11, after V lost 6 bases and J lost 5 bases. The CDR3 DNA reads TGTGCCAGCAGGCGACAACAGGGGGCAATTGACAATGAGCAGTTCTTC. The encoded protein is CASRRQQGAIDNEQFF.

The chain links TRBV5-4 to TRBJ2-7; 8 bases are shared with TRBD2. After removal of 0 bases from V and 3 bases from J, the junction contained 5 bases not matched to a gene. Germline CDR1 SGHNT, CDR2 YYREEE (reference sequence). The CDR3 is 15 amino acids. CDR3 protein: CASSLAGGTRYEQYF. The CDR3, as DNA: TGTGCCAGCAGCTTGGCGGGGGGGACTCGCTACGAGCAGTACTTC.

The genes are TRBV5-6 and TRBJ2-7; D is perhaps TRBD1 (6 bases). Germline V CDR1 and CDR2: SGHDT, YYEEEE. V was trimmed by 2 bases and J by 1 base, leaving 13 bases between them. This CDR3 spans 15 amino acids. The CDR3 sequence: CASSLVHDRSYEQYF. The CDR3 DNA reads as TGTGCCAGCAGCTTAGTGCACGACAGGTCCTACGAGCAGTACTTC.

Only a few counts were recorded for this clone. CDR3 in DNA: TGTGCCAGTAGTCGGAAGGGAGACTCCTATAATTCACCCCTCCACTTT. Amino acids: CASSRKGDSYNSPLHF. V usage is TRBV19 and J usage is TRBJ1-6; D is unclear. The CDR3 extends over 16 amino acids. Germline V gene sequence: CDR1 LNHDA, CDR2 SQIVND (reference sequence). Trimming stripped 5 bases from V and 0 bases from J, with 11 bases between.

This chain uses TRBV7-3 with TRBJ2-3; 9 nucleotides line up with TRBD2. Germline V gene lookup returns CDR1 SGHTA and CDR2 FQGTGA. This CDR3 region has 16 residues. The V segment lost 4 bases and the J segment 3 bases; nucleotides outside the gene matches: 8. For the CDR3, the DNA is TGTGCCAGCAGCTCCGGGGCGGGAGGGCCGACAGATACGCAGTATTTT. It codes for CASSSGAGGPTDTQYF.

This clone has more than one count but fewer than ten. The chain employs TRBV5-5 and TRBJ2-5; TRBD1 matches at 9 bases. Trimming cost V 4 bases and J 5 bases; bases outside gene matches: 9. CDR3 size: 15 residues. The germline V gene encodes CDR1 SGHKS and CDR2 YYEKEE (reference sequence). In DNA, the CDR3 is TGTGCCAGCAGCACTCTACAGGGGGCAGGGGAGACCCAGTACTTC. Protein: CASSTLQGAGETQYF.

The V and J genes are TRBV5-1 and TRBJ1-4; weak D call: TRBD1 (5 bases). This CDR3 has 14 residues. CDR1 is SGHRS, CDR2 YFSETQ, per germline. The V end was cut by 4 bases, the J end by 0 bases, with 7 bases between. DNA for the CDR3: TGCGCCAGCAGCCCGACAGCAACTAATGAAAAACTGTTTTTT. This translates into CASSPTATNEKLFF.

In this sample, this clone turned up once. DNA of the CDR3: TGTGCCAGTAGTATAGGAAGTAGACTAGCGGCAGATACGCAGTATTTT. As protein: CASSIGSRLAADTQYF. The V and J genes are TRBV19 and TRBJ2-3, with 9 bases lining up with TRBD2. Germline-derived CDR1 and CDR2 are LNHDA and SQIVND (reference sequence). This CDR3 region has 16 residues. Trimming at V came to 1 base and at J to 4 bases, leaving 6 bases not matched to a gene.

Only a few counts were recorded for this clone. The V call is TRBV5-1, the J call TRBJ1-2; D not certain. CDR1 is SGHRS, CDR2 YFSETQ, per germline. The CDR3 runs 13 residues. The V end was cut by 0 bases, the J end by 8 bases, with 11 bases between. The CDR3 bases are TGCGCCAGCAGCTTGGGGACCGGGAGCGGCTACACCTTC. Translation: CASSLGTGSGYTF.

The table lists this clone with a few counts. The chain has TRBV18 and TRBJ2-7; D perhaps matches TRBD1 (5 bases). Looked up from germline, CDR1 is KGHSH and CDR2 is LQKENI. There are 13 residues in the CDR3. V was cut by 0 bases and J by 7 bases, with 10 bases left in between. In DNA form, the CDR3 reads TGTGCCAGCTCACCACCAGGGGATAGGGAGCAGTACTTC. Translation: CASSPPGDREQYF.

The gene calls are TRBV5-4 and TRBJ2-2; tentative D call: TRBD1 (6 bases). The CDR3 totals 15 residues. CDR1 and CDR2 (germline): SGHNT, YYREEE (reference sequence). Trimming stripped 7 bases from V and 2 bases from J, with 15 bases between. Here the CDR3 reads CASADLDRNTGELFF. DNA for the CDR3: TGTGCCAGCGCCGACTTGGACAGAAACACCGGGGAGCTGTTTTTT.